Each of the 17 T cell receptor beta chains below was sequenced from the same sample in a study of blood T cell repertoires in COVID-19 (TCRdb year 2020). Library construction relied on the immunoSEQ multiplex PCR assay. The clones in this table, taken by TCRdb from immuneACCESS, are in-frame only. Not every clone is retained; where verified, under half of the shortfall comes from an unresolved V gene, and the cause of the rest is unknown. This sample has about 270,000 clones in its table, and around 90% of those were observed once. 0.75% to 1% of the sample is taken by the ten largest. The sequenced sample was PBMCs or T cells enriched from blood (not recorded which). The receptor set was obtained from a woman in her twenties or thirties who had recovered from COVID-19.

The chain recombines TRBV7-2 with TRBJ2-3; 11 bases line up with TRBD2. Trimming took 3 bases from V and 2 from J; bases not matched to a gene: 10. CDR3 length: 18 residues. Germline V gives CDR1 SGHTA, CDR2 FQGNSA. CDR3 DNA sequence: TGTGCCAGCAGCTTCCCCATTCTACTAGCGGGGGACACAGATACGCAGTATTTT. Residues: CASSFPILLAGDTDTQYF.

The chain joins TRBV6-6 to TRBJ2-2; TRBD1 matches at 7 bases. Germline V gene sequence: CDR1 MNHNY, CDR2 SVGAGI (reference sequence). The CDR3 runs to 15 residues. With V trimmed by 7 bases and J by 0 bases, 5 bases remained unmatched. The CDR3 spells CASNRGQANTGELFF. In DNA form, the CDR3 reads TGTGCCAGCAATCGAGGACAGGCGAACACCGGGGAGCTGTTTTTT.

This clone was counted a few times. The chain employs TRBV6-6 and TRBJ1-6, with 9 bases that match TRBD1. Germline loops: CDR1 MNHNY, CDR2 SVGAGI (reference sequence). The CDR3 contains 17 residues. The V segment lost 5 bases and the J segment 0 bases; nucleotides outside the gene matches: 5. Written as DNA, the CDR3 is TGTGCCAGCAGTCGACAGGGGGGTCCCTCCTATAATTCACCCCTCCACTTT. Translating it yields CASSRQGGPSYNSPLHF.

The rearrangement links TRBV5-1 to TRBJ2-3; 9 bases match TRBD2. CDR1 is SGHRS, CDR2 YFSETQ, per germline. With 6 bases clipped from V and 2 bases from J, the junction kept 7 bases outside the gene matches. The CDR3 sequence is 15 residues long. This chain's CDR3 is CASTVAGGPTDTQYF. In DNA form, the CDR3 reads TGCGCCAGCACCGTGGCGGGAGGGCCCACAGATACGCAGTATTTT.

The chain employs TRBV7-9 and TRBJ1-1, with D unclear. Germline V gene data show CDR1 as SEHNR and CDR2 as FQNEAQ (reference sequence). The CDR3 has 15 amino acids. Between the trimmed V and J ends, which lost 8 bases and 5 bases, there was a span of 21 bases. The DNA of the CDR3 is TGTGCCAGCCGAGGATTGGTCACAACGAGGACTGAAGCTTTCTTT. This gives the protein CASRGLVTTRTEAFF.

The rearrangement uses TRBV9 and TRBJ2-1, with 8 bases identical to TRBD2. Losses at the gene ends were 5 bases for V and 3 bases for J; bases not matched to a gene: 7. The CDR3 is 15 amino acids. Looked up from germline, CDR1 is SGDLS and CDR2 is YYNGEE. The CDR3 DNA reads TGTGCCAGCAGGCCATACAGCGGGGGCTACAATGAGCAGTTCTTC. Protein sequence: CASRPYSGGYNEQFF. Together with reference TRBV9 and TRBJ2-1, the CDR3 gives the full variable domain: DSGVTQTPKHLITATGQRVTLRCSPRSGDLSVYWYQQSLDQGLQFLIQYYNGEERAKGNILERFSAQQFPDLHSELNLSSLELGDSALYFCASRPYSGGYNEQFFGPGTRLTVL.

CDR3 nucleotide sequence: TGTGCCAGTAGGTCTCCGAGACTTCCAAACAATGAGCAGTTCTTC. The encoded protein is CASRSPRLPNNEQFF. The chain uses TRBV19 and TRBJ2-1; D not certain. CDR1 and CDR2 (germline): LNHDA, SQIVND (reference sequence). This CDR3 contains 15 residues. Trimming removed 6 bases from V and 5 bases from J, with 17 bases in between.

The V gene is TRBV7-8, the J gene TRBJ1-4; unclear D gene. V lost 6 bases and J 12 bases, leaving 29 bases between the germline ends. CDR1 SGHVS and CDR2 FQNEAQ come from the germline V gene. The CDR3 length is 17 residues. CDR3 nucleotides: TGTGCCAGCAGTACCCAATGGGAGCGCGGCAGAAGAAATGAACTGTTTTTT. It codes for CASSTQWERGRRNELFF. The full variable domain, in which reference TRBV7-8 and TRBJ1-4 provide the parts outside the CDR3, is GAGVSQSPRYKVAKRGQDVALRCDPISGHVSLFWYQQALGQGPEFLTYFQNEAQLDKSGLPSDRFFAERPEGSVSTLKIQRTQQEDSAVYLCASSTQWERGRRNELFFGSGTQLSVL.

The chain couples TRBV10-3 to TRBJ2-1; a weak D match, TRBD2 (6 bases). The CDR3 totals 14 residues. Trimming took 0 bases from V and 9 from J, leaving 12 bases between them. Germline CDR1 ENHRY, CDR2 SYGVKD. The DNA for the CDR3 is TGTGCCATCAGTGAGTCGGGGAGGCTGGGTGAGCAGTTCTTC. It codes for CAISESGRLGEQFF.

The rearrangement joins TRBV30 to TRBJ2-7; TRBD1 aligns across 10 bases. Germline CDR1 GTSNPN, CDR2 SVGIG (reference sequence). Trimming took 2 bases from V and 4 from J; bases not matched to a gene: 5. This CDR3 is 14 amino acids long. The CDR3 sequence: CAWSKTGGGYEQYF. CDR3 nucleotides: TGTGCCTGGAGTAAGACAGGGGGCGGTTACGAGCAGTACTTC.

The chain couples TRBV19 to TRBJ1-6, with a tentative D call TRBD1 (6 bases). V lost 7 bases, J lost 3 bases, and 16 bases lay in between. The V gene's germline CDR1 is LNHDA and CDR2 SQIVND (reference sequence). The CDR3 loop spans 16 amino acids. As DNA, the CDR3 is TGTGCCAGTAAAGGGGCAGGGGCGAACTATAATTCACCCCTCCACTTT. Protein product: CASKGAGANYNSPLHF.

With regard to this clone: Other nucleotide sequences from this sample produce the same CDR3. The chain links TRBV28 to TRBJ1-2; no firm D call. CDR1 and CDR2 (germline): MDHEN, SYDVKM. CDR3 length: 12 amino acids. Trimming pared 3 bases from V and 5 bases from J, leaving 7 bases between. The CDR3: CASSFSGYGYTF. CDR3 nucleotides: TGTGCCAGCAGTTTTTCGGGGTATGGCTACACCTTC.

The chain carries TRBV27 and TRBJ1-1, with TRBD1 matching over 7 bases. J was trimmed by 3 bases and V by 2 bases; bases with no gene match: 3. CDR3 size: 14 residues. Per germline, CDR1 MNHEY and CDR2 SMNVEV (reference sequence). The CDR3 region has the DNA TGTGCCAGCAGTTTAGTACAGGGGCACACTGAAGCTTTCTTT. Its translation is CASSLVQGHTEAFF.

The rearrangement uses TRBV10-2 and TRBJ2-2; possibly TRBD2 for D (6 bases). Trimming left V 7 bases short and J 4 bases short, with 19 bases between. Germline CDR1 is WSHSY and CDR2 is SAAADI. The CDR3 covers 16 residues. The CDR3 coding sequence is TGCGCCAGCATCAATCCACGGCTAGCGAGCACCGGGGAGCTGTTTTTT. Translating gives CASINPRLASTGELFF.

The chain carries TRBV5-1 and TRBJ1-1, with a possible D match to TRBD1 (6 bases). The V and J ends lost 5 bases and 0 bases respectively, with 11 bases between them. This CDR3 contains 14 residues. Looked up from germline, CDR1 is SGHRS and CDR2 is YFSETQ. The CDR3 DNA reads as TGCGCCAGCAGAGATCAGGGGTTGAACACTGAAGCTTTCTTT. Protein product: CASRDQGLNTEAFF. Combining the CDR3 with reference TRBV5-1 and TRBJ1-1 gives the whole variable domain KAGVTQTPRYLIKTRGQQVTLSCSPISGHRSVSWYQQTPGQGLQFLFEYFSETQRNKGNFPGRFSGRQFSNSRSEMNVSTLELGDSALYLCASRDQGLNTEAFFGQGTRLTVV.

This clone was counted a few times. The rearrangement links TRBV28 to TRBJ1-1; D is possibly TRBD1 (6 bases). The CDR3 runs 17 residues. Trimming took off 2 bases at V and 1 base at J, with 17 bases between the two ends. In germline, CDR1 is MDHEN, CDR2 SYDVKM. The CDR3 region is CASSLVSRGLRNTEAFF. CDR3 bases: TGTGCCAGCAGTTTAGTAAGTAGGGGGTTAAGGAACACTGAAGCTTTCTTT.

V gene TRBV5-1 combines with J gene TRBJ2-7; TRBD2 is a possible D gene (5 bases). Trimming took off 5 bases at V and 3 bases at J, with 15 bases between the two ends. The germline gives CDR1 SGHRS, CDR2 YFSETQ. CDR3 length: 14 residues. The CDR3 DNA is TGCGCCAGCAGTGGTTCTCGGGGAAGCTACGAGCAGTACTTC. It specifies CASSGSRGSYEQYF. Combining the CDR3 with reference TRBV5-1 and TRBJ2-7 gives the whole variable domain KAGVTQTPRYLIKTRGQQVTLSCSPISGHRSVSWYQQTPGQGLQFLFEYFSETQRNKGNFPGRFSGRQFSNSRSEMNVSTLELGDSALYLCASSGSRGSYEQYFGPGTRLTVT.